This T cell receptor (beta chain) was captured in a study of blood T cell repertoires in COVID-19. Overall study: The cDNA or gDNA used as material had been derived from T cells, B-cell-depleted T cells, or PBMCs.

In the authors' workflow: From reference gene primer amplification, estimates of nucleated cell counts were derived. TCRdb's copy holds only in-frame clones and misses some; the assay was immunoSEQ multiplex PCR. V and J calls and clone size are given by that table; D and trimming were obtained from the DNA. The data contain some 320,000 clones, more than 90% of them singletons. Two negative PCRs, clearance, or symptom resolution had been documented for recovered Cohort 3 donors. CDR3 length: 16 amino acids. Germline V CDR1 and CDR2: SGHVS, FQNEAQ. Trimming at V came to 5 bases and at J to 7 bases, leaving 12 bases not matched to a gene.

Sample: PBMCs or T cells enriched from blood (not recorded which). This receptor was obtained from a man between 60 and 70 years old who had recovered from COVID-19. The V and J genes are TRBV7-8 and TRBJ1-4; 8 positions match TRBD1. The CDR3 nucleotides are TGTGCCAGCAGCCCGGCCCCTAGGACAGGGAGTGAAAAACTGTTTTTT. Translated: CASSPAPRTGSEKLFF.